This TCR beta chain comes out of a study of blood T cell repertoires in COVID-19. Study in general: Specimens from acute and convalescent COVID-19 originated in the United States, Italy and Spain. Nucleic acid was either cDNA or gDNA, and it came from T cells, B-cell-depleted T cells, or PBMCs.

The authors' processing: Quantification of nucleated cells was approximated via reference gene primer amplification. Clones were sequenced by immunoSEQ multiplex PCR, and TCRdb holds only the in-frame ones, with some missing. The V and J calls and the clone size are those of that table, but D and trimming were determined from the DNA. The profile shows approximately 120,000 clones, approximately 80% of them singletons. Germline CDR1 is LNHDA and CDR2 is SQIVND (reference sequence). CDR3 size: 15 residues. V dropped 4 bases and J dropped 0; count of bases not matched to a gene: 3. The sequence was obtained from a human donor in a cohort sampled during active COVID-19. Sequencing input: peripheral blood. The rearrangement uses TRBV19 and TRBJ2-7, with 10 bases that match TRBD1. CDR3 protein: CASSTRTGGSYEQYF. CDR3 in DNA: TGTGCCAGTAGTACCCGGACAGGGGGCTCCTACGAGCAGTACTTC.